Included here is one T cell receptor beta chain sequence, with context. These data are taken from a study of technical replicates of blood from a handful of donors. Germline CDR1 PRHDT, CDR2 FYEKMQ (reference sequence). This CDR3 spans 14 amino acids. V lost 5 bases, J lost 1 base, and 3 bases stayed unmatched. Sequenced by immunoSEQ multiplex PCR; TCRdb stores in-frame clones only, minus some. Of tens of thousands of clones listed, 95% to 98% are singletons. The receptor was derived from a human donor in good health. The rearrangement uses TRBV13 and TRBJ1-1; 8 bases agree with TRBD1. Sequencing input: T cells isolated from PBMCs. As DNA, the CDR3 is TGTGCCAGCAGCCCGGGGACAGGGAACACTGAAGCTTTCTTT. It translates to CASSPGTGNTEAFF.